This section outlines one T cell receptor (beta chain) sequence together with its context. The data are from a study of blood T cell repertoires in COVID-19. Study context: Some COVID-19 samples were acute and others convalescent; all came from the United States, Italy and Spain.

Using immunoSEQ multiplex PCR, the repertoire was profiled, and TCRdb retains in-frame clones only, with some absent. Of 400,000 to 500,000 clones detected, nearly 90% appear once; the ten largest clones hold around 1.5%. The length of the CDR3 is 13 residues. Trimming pared 3 bases from V and 7 bases from J, leaving 13 bases between. Germline V gene lookup returns CDR1 LGHDT and CDR2 YNNKEL (reference sequence). Across 24 US areas, participants ranged in age from 18 to 89 years. Shortly before study entry, within 2 weeks, exposed participants had met a COVID-19 case. The rearrangement uses TRBV3-1 (or the pseudogene TRBV3-2) and TRBJ2-7, with D perhaps TRBD2 (6 bases). This TCR was sampled from a woman between 18 and 30 years old who had been exposed to COVID-19. The material sequenced was PBMCs or T cells enriched from blood (not recorded which). The CDR3 loop reads CASSQGLLGEQYF. Here the CDR3 DNA reads TGTGCCAGCAGCCAGGGACTTTTGGGGGAGCAGTACTTC.